This T cell receptor beta chain was recovered during a study of coeliac disease. General study results and limits: Intraepithelial and lamina propria fractions were not highly pure. Only 1 of 6 controls, but about 55% of the 18 coeliac samples, showed published gliadin-specific TRB sequences. Active celiac intraepithelial and lamina propria samples had lower TRB and TRG clonality than control samples.

Assay: immunoSEQ multiplex PCR; the TCRdb copy retains only in-frame clones and omits some. The data contain 7,300 or so clones, roughly 65% of them singletons. The count of this clone is one. The antigen remains unidentified. Germline V CDR1 and CDR2: LNHDA, SQIVND (reference sequence). J lost 3 bases, V lost 6 bases, and 7 bases had no gene match. The CDR3 runs to 15 residues. This TCR derives from a woman aged 60 to 75 with active celiac disease. Sequenced input: lamina propria lymphocytes from the gut. The chain links TRBV19 to TRBJ1-2; TRBD1 matches 10 bases. This CDR3 is CASSVPGQGYYGYTF. In nucleotides, the CDR3 is TGTGCCAGTAGCGTCCCGGGACAGGGGTACTATGGCTACACCTTC.